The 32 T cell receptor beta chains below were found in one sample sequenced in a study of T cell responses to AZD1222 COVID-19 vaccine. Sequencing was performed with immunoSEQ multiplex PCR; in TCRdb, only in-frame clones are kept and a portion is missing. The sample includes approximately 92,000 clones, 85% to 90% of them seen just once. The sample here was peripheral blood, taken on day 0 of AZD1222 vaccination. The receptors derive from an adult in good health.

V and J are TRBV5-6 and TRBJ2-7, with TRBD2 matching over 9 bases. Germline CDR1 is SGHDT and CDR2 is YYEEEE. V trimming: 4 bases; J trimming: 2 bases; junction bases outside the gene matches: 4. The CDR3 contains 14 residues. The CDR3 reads CASSPQRGAYEQYF. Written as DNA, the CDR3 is TGTGCCAGCAGCCCACAGCGGGGGGCCTACGAGCAGTACTTC.

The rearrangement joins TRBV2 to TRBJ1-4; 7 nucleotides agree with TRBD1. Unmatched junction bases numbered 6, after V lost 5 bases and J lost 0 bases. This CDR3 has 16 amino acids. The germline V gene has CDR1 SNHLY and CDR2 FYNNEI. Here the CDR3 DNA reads TGTGCCAGCAGTTTGGCAGGGGGTGCAACTAATGAAAAACTGTTTTTT. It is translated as CASSLAGGATNEKLFF. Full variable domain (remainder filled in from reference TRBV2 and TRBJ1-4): EPEVTQTPSHQVTQMGQEVILRCVPISNHLYFYWYRQILGQKVEFLVSFYNNEISEKSEIFDDQFSVERPDGSNFTLKIRSTKLEDSAMYFCASSLAGGATNEKLFFGSGTQLSVL.

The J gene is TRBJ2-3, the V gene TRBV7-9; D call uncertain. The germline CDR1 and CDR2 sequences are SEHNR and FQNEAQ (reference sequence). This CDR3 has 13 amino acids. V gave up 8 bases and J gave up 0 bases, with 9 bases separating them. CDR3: CASSRVSTDTQYF. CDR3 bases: TGTGCCAGCTCTAGGGTCAGCACAGATACGCAGTATTTT.

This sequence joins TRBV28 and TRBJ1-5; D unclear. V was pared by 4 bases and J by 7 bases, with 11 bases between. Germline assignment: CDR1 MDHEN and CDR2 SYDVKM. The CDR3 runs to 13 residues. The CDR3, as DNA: TGTGCCAGCAGTTATGTGGGAGGGCAGCCCCAGCATTTT. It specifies CASSYVGGQPQHF.

In DNA form, the CDR3 reads TGTGCCAGCAGTGACTACAACAGGGGTCGTAACTATGGCTACACCTTC. This encodes CASSDYNRGRNYGYTF. J is TRBJ1-2 and V is TRBV6-4; 7 bases are a match to TRBD1. J gave up 1 base and V 1 base, and 6 bases lay outside the gene matches. CDR1 is MRHNA, CDR2 SNTAGT, per germline. There are 16 residues in the CDR3.

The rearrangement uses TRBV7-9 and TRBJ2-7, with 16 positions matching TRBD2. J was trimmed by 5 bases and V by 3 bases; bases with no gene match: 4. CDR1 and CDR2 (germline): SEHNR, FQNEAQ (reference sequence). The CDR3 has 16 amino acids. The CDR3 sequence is CASSFGTSGRAHEQYF. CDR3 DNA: TGTGCCAGCAGCTTCGGGACTAGCGGGAGGGCCCACGAGCAGTACTTC.

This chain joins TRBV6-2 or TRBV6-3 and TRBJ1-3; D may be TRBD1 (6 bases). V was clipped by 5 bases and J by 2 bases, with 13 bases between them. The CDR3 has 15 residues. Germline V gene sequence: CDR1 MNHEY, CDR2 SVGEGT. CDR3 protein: CASSRTGQTGNTIYF. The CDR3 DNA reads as TGTGCCAGCAGTAGAACCGGACAGACTGGAAACACCATATATTTT.

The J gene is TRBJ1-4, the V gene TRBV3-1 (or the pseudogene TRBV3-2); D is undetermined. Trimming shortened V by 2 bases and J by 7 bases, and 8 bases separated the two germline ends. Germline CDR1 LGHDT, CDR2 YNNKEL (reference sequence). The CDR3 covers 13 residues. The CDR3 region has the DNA TGTGCCAGCAGCCAATCGGACGGTGAAAAACTGTTTTTT. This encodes CASSQSDGEKLFF.

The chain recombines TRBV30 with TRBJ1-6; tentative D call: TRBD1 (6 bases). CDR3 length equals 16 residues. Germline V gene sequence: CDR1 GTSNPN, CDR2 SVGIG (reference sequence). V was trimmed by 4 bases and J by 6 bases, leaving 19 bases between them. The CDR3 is CAWNINGAGVNSPLHF. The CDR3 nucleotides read TGTGCCTGGAACATTAATGGTGCAGGGGTTAATTCACCCCTCCACTTT. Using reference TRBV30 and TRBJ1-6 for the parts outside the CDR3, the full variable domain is SQTIHQWPATLVQPVGSPLSLECTVEGTSNPNLYWYRQAAGRGLQLLFYSVGIGQISSEVPQNLSASRPQDRQFILSSKKLLLSDSGFYLCAWNINGAGVNSPLHFGNGTRLTVT.

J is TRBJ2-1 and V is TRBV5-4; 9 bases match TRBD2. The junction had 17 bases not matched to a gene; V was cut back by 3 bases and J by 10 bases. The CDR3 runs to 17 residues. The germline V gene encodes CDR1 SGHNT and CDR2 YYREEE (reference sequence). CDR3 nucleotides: TGTGCCAGCAGCTCCCAATCCGGGACTAGCCCGATGGGGGAGCAGTTCTTC. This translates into CASSSQSGTSPMGEQFF.

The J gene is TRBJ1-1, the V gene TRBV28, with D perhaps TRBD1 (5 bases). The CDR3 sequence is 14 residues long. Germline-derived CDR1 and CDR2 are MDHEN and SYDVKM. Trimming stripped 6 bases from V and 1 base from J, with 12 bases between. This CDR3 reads CASRLAQGNTEAFF. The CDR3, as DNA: TGTGCCAGCAGGCTCGCCCAGGGGAACACTGAAGCTTTCTTT.

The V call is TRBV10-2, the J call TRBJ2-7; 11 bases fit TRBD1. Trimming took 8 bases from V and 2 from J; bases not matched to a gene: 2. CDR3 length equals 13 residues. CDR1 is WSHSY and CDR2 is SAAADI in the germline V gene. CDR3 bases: TGCGCCAGCTCGGACAGGGGGCCCTACGAGCAGTACTTC. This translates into CASSDRGPYEQYF.

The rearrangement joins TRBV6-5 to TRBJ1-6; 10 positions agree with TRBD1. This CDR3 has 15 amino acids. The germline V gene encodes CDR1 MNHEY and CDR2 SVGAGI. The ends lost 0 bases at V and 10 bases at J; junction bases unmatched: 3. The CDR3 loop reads CASSYSRTGGSPLHF. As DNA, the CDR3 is TGTGCCAGCAGTTACTCTCGGACAGGGGGGTCACCCCTCCACTTT.

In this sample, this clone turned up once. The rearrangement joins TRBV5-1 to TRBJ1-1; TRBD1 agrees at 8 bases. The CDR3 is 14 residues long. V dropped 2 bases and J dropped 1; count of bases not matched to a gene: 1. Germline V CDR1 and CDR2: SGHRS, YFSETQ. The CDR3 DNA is TGCGCCAGCAGCTTACAGGGGGGGAACACTGAAGCTTTCTTT. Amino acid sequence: CASSLQGGNTEAFF.

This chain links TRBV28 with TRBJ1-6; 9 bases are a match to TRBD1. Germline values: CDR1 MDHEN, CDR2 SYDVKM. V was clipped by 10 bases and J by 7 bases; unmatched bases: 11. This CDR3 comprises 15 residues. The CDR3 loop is CATKGTGQRNSPLHF. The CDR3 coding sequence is TGTGCCACCAAGGGGACAGGGCAAAGAAATTCACCCCTCCACTTT.

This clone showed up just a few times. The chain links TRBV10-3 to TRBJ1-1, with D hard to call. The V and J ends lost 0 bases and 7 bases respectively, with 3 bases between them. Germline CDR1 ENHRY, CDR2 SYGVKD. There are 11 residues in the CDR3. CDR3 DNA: TGTGCCATCAGTGAGTCGCATGAAGCTTTCTTT. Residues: CAISESHEAFF.

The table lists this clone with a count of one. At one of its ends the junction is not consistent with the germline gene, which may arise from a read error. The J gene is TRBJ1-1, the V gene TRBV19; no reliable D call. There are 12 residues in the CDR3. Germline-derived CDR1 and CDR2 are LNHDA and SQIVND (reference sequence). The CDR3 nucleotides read TGTGCCAGTCGTATGGGAAGCACTGAAGCTTTCTTT. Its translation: CASRMGSTEAFF.

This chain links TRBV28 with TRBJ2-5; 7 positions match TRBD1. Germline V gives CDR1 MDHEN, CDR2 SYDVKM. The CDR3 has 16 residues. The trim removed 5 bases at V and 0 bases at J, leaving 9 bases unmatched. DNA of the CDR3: TGTGCCAGCAGTAACGACAGGGTTTCTTACCAAGAGACCCAGTACTTC. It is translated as CASSNDRVSYQETQYF.

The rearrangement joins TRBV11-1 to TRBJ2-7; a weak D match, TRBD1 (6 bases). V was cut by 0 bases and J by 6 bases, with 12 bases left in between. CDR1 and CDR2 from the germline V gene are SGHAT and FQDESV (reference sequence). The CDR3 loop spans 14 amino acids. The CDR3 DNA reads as TGTGCCAGCAGCTTAGCGGGGGCGAGATCCGAGCAGTACTTC. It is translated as CASSLAGARSEQYF.

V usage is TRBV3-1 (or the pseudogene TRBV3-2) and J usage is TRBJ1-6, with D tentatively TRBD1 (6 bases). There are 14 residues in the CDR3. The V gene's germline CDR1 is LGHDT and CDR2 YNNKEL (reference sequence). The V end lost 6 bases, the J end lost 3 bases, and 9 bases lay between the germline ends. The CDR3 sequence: CASRTDSYNSPLHF. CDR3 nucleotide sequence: TGTGCCAGCAGGACGGACAGCTATAATTCACCCCTCCACTTT.

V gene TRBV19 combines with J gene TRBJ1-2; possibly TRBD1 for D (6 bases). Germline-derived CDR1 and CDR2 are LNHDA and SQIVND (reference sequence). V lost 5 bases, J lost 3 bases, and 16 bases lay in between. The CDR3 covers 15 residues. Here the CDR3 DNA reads TGTGCCAGTAGTGTAACTCAACAGGGACACTATGGCTACACCTTC. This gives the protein CASSVTQQGHYGYTF.

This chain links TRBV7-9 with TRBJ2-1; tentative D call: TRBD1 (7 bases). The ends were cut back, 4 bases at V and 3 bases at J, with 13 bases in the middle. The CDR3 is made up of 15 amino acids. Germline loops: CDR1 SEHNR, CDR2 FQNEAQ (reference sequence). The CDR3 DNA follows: TGTGCCAGCAGCTCCGGGCAGGGGGGCTACAATGAGCAGTTCTTC. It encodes CASSSGQGGYNEQFF.

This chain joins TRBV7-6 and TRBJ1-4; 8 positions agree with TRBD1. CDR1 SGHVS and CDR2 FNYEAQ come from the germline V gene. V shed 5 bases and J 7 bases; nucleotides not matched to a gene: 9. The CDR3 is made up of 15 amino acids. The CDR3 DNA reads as TGTGCCAGCAGCCCCCAGCAGGGGGCGGGTGAAAAACTGTTTTTT. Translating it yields CASSPQQGAGEKLFF.

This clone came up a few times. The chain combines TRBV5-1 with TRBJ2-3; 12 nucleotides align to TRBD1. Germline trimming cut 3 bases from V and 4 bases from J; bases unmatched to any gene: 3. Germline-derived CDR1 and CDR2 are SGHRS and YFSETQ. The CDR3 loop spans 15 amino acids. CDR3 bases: TGCGCCAGCAGCTCCGGGACAGGGGGCGCAGATACGCAGTATTTT. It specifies CASSSGTGGADTQYF.

CDR3: CASSSRLAGGQETQYF. In DNA form, the CDR3 reads TGTGCCAGCAGCTCCCGACTAGCGGGGGGACAAGAGACCCAGTACTTC. V usage is TRBV5-4 and J usage is TRBJ2-5; 13 bases fit TRBD2. Germline V gives CDR1 SGHNT, CDR2 YYREEE (reference sequence). The CDR3 has 16 amino acids. V dropped 3 bases and J dropped 2; count of bases not matched to a gene: 4.

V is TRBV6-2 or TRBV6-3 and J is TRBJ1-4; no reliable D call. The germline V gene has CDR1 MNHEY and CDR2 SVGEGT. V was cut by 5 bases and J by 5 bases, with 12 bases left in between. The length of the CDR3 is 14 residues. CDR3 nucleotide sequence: TGTGCCAGCAGTCGGCGACAACCGAATGAAAAACTGTTTTTT. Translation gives CASSRRQPNEKLFF.

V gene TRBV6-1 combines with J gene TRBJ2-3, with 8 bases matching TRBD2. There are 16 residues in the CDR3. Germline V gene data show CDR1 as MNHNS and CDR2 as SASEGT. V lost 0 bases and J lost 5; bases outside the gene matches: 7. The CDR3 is CASSEAPAGAGDTQYF. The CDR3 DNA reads TGTGCCAGCAGTGAAGCTCCAGCGGGAGCGGGAGATACGCAGTATTTT.

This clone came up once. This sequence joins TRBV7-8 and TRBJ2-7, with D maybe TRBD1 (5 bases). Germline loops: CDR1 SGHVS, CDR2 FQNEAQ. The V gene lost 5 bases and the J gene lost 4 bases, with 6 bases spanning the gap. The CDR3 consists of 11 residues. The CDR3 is CASSPGYEQYF. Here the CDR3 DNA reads TGTGCCAGCAGCCCAGGGTACGAGCAGTACTTC.

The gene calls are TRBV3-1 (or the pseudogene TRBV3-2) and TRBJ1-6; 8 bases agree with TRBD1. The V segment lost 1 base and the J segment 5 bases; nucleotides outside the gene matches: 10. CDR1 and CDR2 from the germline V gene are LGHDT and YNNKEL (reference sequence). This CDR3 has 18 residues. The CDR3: CASSQGPPATGDNSPLHF. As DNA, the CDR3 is TGTGCCAGCAGCCAAGGTCCCCCGGCGACAGGGGATAATTCACCCCTCCACTTT.

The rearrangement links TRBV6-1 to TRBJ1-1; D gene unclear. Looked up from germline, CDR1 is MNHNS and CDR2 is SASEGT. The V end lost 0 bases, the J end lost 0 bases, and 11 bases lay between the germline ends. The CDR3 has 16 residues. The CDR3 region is CASSEAARYMNTEAFF. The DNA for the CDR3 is TGTGCCAGCAGTGAAGCTGCGCGGTACATGAACACTGAAGCTTTCTTT.

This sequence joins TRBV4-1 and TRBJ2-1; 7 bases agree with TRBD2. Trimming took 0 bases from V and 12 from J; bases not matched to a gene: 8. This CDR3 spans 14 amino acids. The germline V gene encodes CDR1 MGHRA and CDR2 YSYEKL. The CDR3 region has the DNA TGCGCCAGCAGCCAAGATCCTCGGACTAGAACGCAGTTCTTC. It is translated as CASSQDPRTRTQFF.

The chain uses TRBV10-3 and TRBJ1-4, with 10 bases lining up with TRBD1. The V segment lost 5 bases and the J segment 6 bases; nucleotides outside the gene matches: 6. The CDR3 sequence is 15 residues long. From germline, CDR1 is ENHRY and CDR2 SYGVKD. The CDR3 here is CAISPSGTGDEKLFF. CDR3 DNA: TGTGCCATCAGTCCCTCCGGGACAGGGGATGAAAAACTGTTTTTT.